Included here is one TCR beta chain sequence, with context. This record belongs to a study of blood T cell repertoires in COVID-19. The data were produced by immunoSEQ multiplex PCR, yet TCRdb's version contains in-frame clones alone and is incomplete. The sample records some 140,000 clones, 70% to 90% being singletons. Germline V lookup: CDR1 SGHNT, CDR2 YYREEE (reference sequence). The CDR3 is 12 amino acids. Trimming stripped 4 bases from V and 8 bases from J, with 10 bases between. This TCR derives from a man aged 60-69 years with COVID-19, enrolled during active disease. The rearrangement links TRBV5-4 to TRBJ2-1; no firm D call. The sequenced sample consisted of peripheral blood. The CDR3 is CASSGNEYEQFF. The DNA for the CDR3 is TGTGCCAGCAGCGGTAACGAGTATGAGCAGTTCTTC.